Below, 20 T cell receptor beta chains from the same sample are listed, as sequenced in a study of T cells in Graves' hyperthyroidism and ophthalmopathy. What was amplified from RNA transcripts were TCR beta CDR3 regions. The HTBI set primed first-round TCR CDR3 RT-PCR. TCRdb independently ran MiXCR on the multiplex PCR reads; one entry per CDR3 protein. In the table there are 350,000 or so distinct CDR3 sequences, roughly a sixth of which are singletons. The sequenced sample was blood. The receptors were gathered from a woman aged 25 to 45 with Graves' hyperthyroidism that later progressed to Graves' ophthalmopathy.

This clonotype was found many times. The chain combines TRBV12-3 or TRBV12-4 with TRBJ1-2; TRBD1 matches at 8 bases. This CDR3 is built from 12 residues. Germline trimming cut 6 bases from V and 6 bases from J; bases unmatched to any gene: 3. CDR3 bases: TGTGCCAGCAGCCAGACAGGGGATGGCTACACCTTC. Its translation is CASSQTGDGYTF.

In this sample, this clonotype turned up many times. V gene TRBV19 combines with J gene TRBJ1-1; tentatively, D is TRBD1 (6 bases). Germline values: CDR1 LNHDA, CDR2 SQIVND (reference sequence). This CDR3 is 14 amino acids long. V lost 4 bases and J 7 bases, leaving 16 bases between the germline ends. CDR3 DNA sequence: TGTGCCAGTAGTAAATGGACAGAGATTAGTGAAGCTTTCTTT. Translation: CASSKWTEISEAFF.

Many counts were recorded for this clonotype. The gene calls are TRBV5-1 and TRBJ2-7; D remains unclear. This CDR3 comprises 14 residues. The germline CDR1 and CDR2 sequences are SGHRS and YFSETQ. Trimming pared 0 bases from V and 3 bases from J, leaving 10 bases between. CDR3 loop: CASSLEGPIYEQYF. The CDR3 coding sequence is TGCGCCAGCAGCTTGGAGGGCCCGATCTACGAGCAGTACTTC.

The V and J genes are TRBV4-2 and TRBJ2-3; D uncertain. Per germline, CDR1 LGHNA and CDR2 YNFKEQ. Trimming shortened V by 0 bases and J by 1 base, and 8 bases separated the two germline ends. CDR3 length equals 15 residues. For the CDR3, the DNA is TGTGCCAGCAGCCAAGACAGTTCTGGCACAGATACGCAGTATTTT. Translation gives CASSQDSSGTDTQYF.

V and J are TRBV9 and TRBJ2-7; 9 positions match TRBD1. V was pared by 0 bases and J by 7 bases, with 2 bases of the junction left unmatched. Germline V gene lookup returns CDR1 SGDLS and CDR2 YYNGEE. The CDR3 loop spans 13 amino acids. Here the CDR3 reads CASSVGDRVEQYF. The CDR3 bases are TGTGCCAGCAGCGTAGGGGACAGGGTTGAGCAGTACTTC.

There are many counts of this clonotype. CDR3 loop: CASSVEGKPYQPQHF. CDR3 bases: TGTGCCAGCAGCGTAGAAGGGAAACCATATCAGCCCCAGCATTTT. The rearrangement joins TRBV9 to TRBJ1-5; the D is unclear. Per the germline V gene, CDR1 is SGDLS and CDR2 is YYNGEE. Trimming left V 0 bases short and J 5 bases short, with 12 bases between. This CDR3 contains 15 residues.

Ten or more counts support this clonotype. The V and J genes are TRBV2 and TRBJ1-1; maybe TRBD1 (5 bases). From germline, CDR1 is SNHLY and CDR2 FYNNEI. The CDR3 consists of 15 residues. Trimming took 6 bases from V and 0 from J, leaving 14 bases between them. The CDR3 coding sequence is TGTGCCAGCAGCGTCGCAGGGACCGTGAACACTGAAGCTTTCTTT. As protein: CASSVAGTVNTEAFF.

This clonotype was observed many times. The chain uses TRBV28 and TRBJ2-1; 8 nucleotides line up with TRBD1. J lost 7 bases, V lost 6 bases, and 17 bases had no gene match. The CDR3 is made up of 17 amino acids. The germline gives CDR1 MDHEN, CDR2 SYDVKM. DNA of the CDR3: TGTGCCAGCAGACCAACTACTAGGACAGGGTTGGCGAATGAGCAGTTCTTC. As protein: CASRPTTRTGLANEQFF.

V usage is TRBV19 and J usage is TRBJ2-1; no definite D call. The germline V gene encodes CDR1 LNHDA and CDR2 SQIVND (reference sequence). The CDR3 extends over 12 amino acids. Trimming removed 2 bases at V and 6 bases at J, with 5 bases between. The CDR3 is CASSIKINEQFF. DNA for the CDR3: TGTGCCAGTAGTATAAAAATCAATGAGCAGTTCTTC. Combining the CDR3 with reference TRBV19 and TRBJ2-1 gives the whole variable domain DGGITQSPKYLFRKEGQNVTLSCEQNLNHDAMYWYRQDPGQGLRLIYYSQIVNDFQKGDIAEGYSVSREKKESFPLTVTSAQKNPTAFYLCASSIKINEQFFGPGTRLTVL.

This clonotype was detected ten times or more. V is TRBV11-2 and J is TRBJ2-1; TRBD2 might be the D (5 bases). The length of the CDR3 is 15 residues. The germline V and J ends were trimmed by 2 bases and 7 bases, with 15 bases remaining between them. Germline values: CDR1 SGHAT, CDR2 FQNNGV. In nucleotides, the CDR3 is TGTGCCAGCAGCTTATACGAGGGCTTTAGTAATGAGCAGTTCTTC. It specifies CASSLYEGFSNEQFF.

Ten or more counts support this clonotype. This chain joins TRBV19 and TRBJ2-2; D remains unclear. Between the trimmed V and J ends, which lost 3 bases and 0 bases, there was a span of 8 bases. From germline, CDR1 is LNHDA and CDR2 SQIVND (reference sequence). The CDR3 sequence is 15 residues long. The CDR3, as DNA: TGTGCCAGTAGTATCCCCGGGTCGAACACCGGGGAGCTGTTTTTT. This codes for CASSIPGSNTGELFF.

This clonotype was observed at least ten times. The chain recombines TRBV20-1 with TRBJ2-1; the match to TRBD2 covers 9 bases. The trim removed 3 bases at V and 7 bases at J, leaving 16 bases unmatched. CDR1 DFQATT and CDR2 SNEGSKA come from the germline V gene (reference sequence). The CDR3 sequence is 17 residues long. CDR3 loop: CSARPATLAGLWNEQFF. The CDR3 DNA sequence: TGCAGTGCTAGGCCAGCAACACTAGCGGGCCTATGGAATGAGCAGTTCTTC.

The chain is built from TRBV12-3 or TRBV12-4 and TRBJ1-2, with unresolved D. V lost 6 bases, J lost 5 bases, and 16 bases lay in between. This CDR3 spans 14 amino acids. The CDR3 is CASSSDGRIYGYTF. The CDR3 bases are TGTGCCAGCAGCTCGGACGGTAGAATATATGGCTACACCTTC.

This clonotype was detected a few times. This rearrangement joins TRBV4-1 to TRBJ2-2, with D possibly being TRBD2 (6 bases). Germline loops: CDR1 MGHRA, CDR2 YSYEKL. Trimming left V 6 bases short and J 6 bases short, with 11 bases between. The length of the CDR3 is 13 residues. CDR3 in DNA: TGCGCCAGCAGAGCTAGCGCCGCCGGGGAGCTGTTTTTT. It codes for CASRASAAGELFF.

The V and J genes are TRBV18 and TRBJ1-5, with TRBD1 matching 9 bases. Germline trimming cut 2 bases from V and 1 base from J; bases unmatched to any gene: 6. Germline values: CDR1 KGHSH, CDR2 LQKENI. The CDR3 totals 17 residues. CDR3 loop: CASSPNAGQGSNQPQHF. The CDR3 coding sequence is TGTGCCAGCTCACCAAATGCGGGACAGGGAAGCAATCAGCCCCAGCATTTT.

V is TRBV11-3 and J is TRBJ2-3; weak D call: TRBD2 (5 bases). V was pared by 1 base and J by 6 bases, with 14 bases between. The CDR3 totals 15 residues. From germline, CDR1 is SGHNT and CDR2 YENEEA. CDR3 sequence: CASSLGAESRDTQYF. The CDR3, as DNA: TGTGCCAGCAGCTTAGGAGCGGAAAGTAGGGATACGCAGTATTTT.

This clonotype occurred many times. This chain connects TRBV24-1 to TRBJ2-5, with TRBD2 identical over 12 bases. The germline V gene has CDR1 KGHDR and CDR2 SFDVKD. Unmatched junction bases numbered 4, after V lost 4 bases and J lost 2 bases. This CDR3 region has 16 residues. The CDR3 is CATSDRGLAGQETQYF. CDR3 bases: TGTGCCACCAGTGACCGTGGACTAGCGGGACAAGAGACCCAGTACTTC.

This clonotype was counted many times. V usage is TRBV5-5 and J usage is TRBJ2-1, with TRBD2 matching 12 bases. This CDR3 has 15 residues. With 4 bases clipped from V and 6 bases from J, the junction kept 5 bases outside the gene matches. CDR1 SGHKS and CDR2 YYEKEE come from the germline V gene (reference sequence). The CDR3 loop reads CASSPGLAGINEQFF. The CDR3 region has the DNA TGTGCCAGCAGCCCGGGACTAGCGGGTATCAATGAGCAGTTCTTC.

This clonotype was counted ten times or more. This chain uses TRBV15 with TRBJ2-7; perhaps TRBD1 as D (7 bases). The germline V gene has CDR1 LNHNV and CDR2 YYDKDF (reference sequence). This CDR3 comprises 13 residues. Trimming took off 1 base at V and 7 bases at J, with 11 bases between the two ends. The CDR3 DNA reads TGTGCCACCAGCAGAGGGAGGGACAGAGAGCAGTACTTC. This translates into CATSRGRDREQYF.

The chain employs TRBV24-1 and TRBJ2-1; 8 bases map to TRBD2. Germline V gene data show CDR1 as KGHDR and CDR2 as SFDVKD. Losses at the gene ends were 4 bases for V and 5 bases for J; bases not matched to a gene: 9. This CDR3 contains 16 residues. DNA of the CDR3: TGTGCCACCAGTGAAGCAAAGCGGGAGTTCCACAATGAGCAGTTCTTC. As protein: CATSEAKREFHNEQFF.